This TCR beta chain was identified during a study of shared clonotypes between healthy human individuals. Findings and limits, study-wide: Roughly 4.7% was the fraction of naive CD4 clonotypes found shared across several donors. Having only a few donors restricted how much genetic and exposure-history diversity was captured.

With respect to this clone: Antigen: not known.

The donors were all Caucasian adults (living in Nashville, Tennessee). The assay was run at deep level. The data were produced by immunoSEQ multiplex PCR, yet TCRdb's version contains in-frame clones alone and is incomplete. This sample has 330,000 or so clones; 73% occur once, and the top ten carry 8.5% to 12%. The CDR3 extends over 15 amino acids. CDR1 and CDR2 (germline): MNHEY, SMNVEV (reference sequence). Germline trimming cut 5 bases from V and 1 base from J; bases unmatched to any gene: 4. The chain has TRBV27 and TRBJ1-1; 10 bases are a match to TRBD1. Specimen: memory CD4+ T cells sorted from blood. Subset reported: CD45RA-negative fraction. The receptor was isolated from a man aged 30-40 years in good health. CDR3 loop: CASSLGTGANTEAFF. CDR3 nucleotide sequence: TGTGCCAGCAGTCTTGGGACAGGGGCGAACACTGAAGCTTTCTTT.